A selection of T cell receptor beta chains follows, all from one sample in a study of blood T cell repertoires in COVID-19. The repertoire was sequenced with immunoSEQ multiplex PCR; TCRdb's copy has only in-frame clones and lacks some. The table has about 470,000 clones, roughly 87% seen once. Sequenced input: PBMCs or T cells enriched from blood (not recorded which). Receptor source: a woman aged 18-35 years who had recovered from COVID-19. CDR3s include the opening cysteine and the closing phenylalanine or tryptophan. A D gene is named only where the DNA matches it firmly. Part of the rows lack a size; the others show once, few, many or a class for expanded clones.

v_gene: TRBV28
len: 13
abundance: few
j_gene: TRBJ1-2
d_gene: .
CDR3nt: TGTGCCAGCAGCATTCGACTTACGTATGGCTACACCTTC
CDR3aa: CASSIRLTYGYTF

v_gene: TRBV5-1
len: 13
abundance: .
j_gene: TRBJ2-7
d_gene: .
CDR3nt: TGCGCCAGCAGCTTGGATCGTGAGGAAGAGCAGTACTTC
CDR3aa: CASSLDREEEQYF

v_gene: TRBV6-6
len: 14
abundance: .
j_gene: TRBJ2-5
d_gene: .
CDR3nt: TGTGCCAGCAGTTACTTACGGAGGGAAGAGACCCAGTACTTC
CDR3aa: CASSYLRREETQYF

v_gene: TRBV7-9
len: 17
abundance: .
j_gene: TRBJ1-3
d_gene: .
CDR3nt: TGTGCCAGCAGCTTGGGAGGGACCGCTTACTCTGGAAACACCATATATTTT
CDR3aa: CASSLGGTAYSGNTIYF

v_gene: TRBV4-1
len: 14
abundance: .
j_gene: TRBJ1-1
d_gene: .
CDR3nt: TGCGCCAGCAGCCAAGATAAGGACACCGGGGGAGCTTTCTTT
CDR3aa: CASSQDKDTGGAFF

v_gene: TRBV28
len: 13
abundance: .
j_gene: TRBJ2-2
d_gene: .
CDR3nt: TGTGCCAGCCAACGTTCAGACACCGGGGAGCTGTTTTTT
CDR3aa: CASQRSDTGELFF

v_gene: TRBV18
len: 14
abundance: .
j_gene: TRBJ2-3
d_gene: .
CDR3nt: TGTGCCAGCTCCCCCCGGGGAGATCCAGATACGCAGTATTTT
CDR3aa: CASSPRGDPDTQYF

v_gene: TRBV7-9
len: 11
abundance: .
j_gene: TRBJ2-7
d_gene: .
CDR3nt: TGTACCAGCAGCTTTTATTACGAGCAGTACTTC
CDR3aa: CTSSFYYEQYF

v_gene: TRBV12-5
len: 18
abundance: .
j_gene: TRBJ2-5
d_gene: TRBD1
CDR3nt: TGTGCTAGTGGTTTGATCCCCGCACCGGGACAGGTACAAGAGACCCAGTACTTC
CDR3aa: CASGLIPAPGQVQETQYF

v_gene: TRBV5-1
len: 15
abundance: .
j_gene: TRBJ2-7
d_gene: .
CDR3nt: TGCGCCAGCAGCCTGTCAGGAATTGGCCCCTACGAGCAGTACTTC
CDR3aa: CASSLSGIGPYEQYF

v_gene: TRBV5-6
len: 17
abundance: .
j_gene: TRBJ2-7
d_gene: .
CDR3nt: TGTGCCAGCAGCTTTGGGTATCACCGGGACACGGTTTACGAGCAGTACTTC
CDR3aa: CASSFGYHRDTVYEQYF

v_gene: TRBV15
len: 14
abundance: .
j_gene: TRBJ2-5
d_gene: TRBD2
CDR3nt: TGTGCCACATCGCGGGGGGGCTACCAAGAGACCCAGTACTTC
CDR3aa: CATSRGGYQETQYF

v_gene: TRBV19
len: 15
abundance: .
j_gene: TRBJ1-2
d_gene: .
CDR3nt: TGTGCCAGTAGTATACTGGGCCAGAATAACTATGGCTACACCTTC
CDR3aa: CASSILGQNNYGYTF

v_gene: TRBV3-1/TRBV3-2
len: 15
abundance: .
j_gene: TRBJ2-7
d_gene: TRBD1
CDR3nt: TGTGCCAGCAGCCCAACGGGACAGGGTGATGGTGAGCAGTACTTC
CDR3aa: CASSPTGQGDGEQYF

v_gene: TRBV27
len: 14
abundance: .
j_gene: TRBJ1-2
d_gene: .
CDR3nt: TGTGCCAGCAGTTTAGGACAGAAGCACTATGGCTACACCTTC
CDR3aa: CASSLGQKHYGYTF

v_gene: TRBV7-2
len: 15
abundance: .
j_gene: TRBJ1-2
d_gene: TRBD1
CDR3nt: TGTGCCAGCAGCTTGACAGGGGGTTCTAACTATGGCTACACCTTC
CDR3aa: CASSLTGGSNYGYTF

v_gene: TRBV14
len: 16
abundance: .
j_gene: TRBJ1-4
d_gene: TRBD1
CDR3nt: TGTGCCAGCAGCCAAGGAGACAGGGTCTGGGGTGAAAAACTGTTTTTT
CDR3aa: CASSQGDRVWGEKLFF

v_gene: TRBV7-9
len: 17
abundance: .
j_gene: TRBJ1-1
d_gene: .
CDR3nt: TGTGCCAGCAGCTTAGCGTCAGGGTTCCAGATGAACACTGAAGCTTTCTTT
CDR3aa: CASSLASGFQMNTEAFF

v_gene: TRBV10-2
len: 17
abundance: .
j_gene: TRBJ1-6
d_gene: .
CDR3nt: TGCGCCAGCAGTGAGGGACCGGGACTCATCTATAATTCACCCCTCCACTTT
CDR3aa: CASSEGPGLIYNSPLHF

v_gene: TRBV28
len: 13
abundance: few
j_gene: TRBJ1-1
d_gene: .
CDR3nt: TGTGCCAGCAGCTCGGGACTCTTCAACGGAGCTTTCTTT
CDR3aa: CASSSGLFNGAFF

v_gene: TRBV7-2
len: 15
abundance: .
j_gene: TRBJ1-2
d_gene: .
CDR3nt: TGTGCCAGCAGCCTAACTTTCCGGGTCCACTATGGCTACACCTTC
CDR3aa: CASSLTFRVHYGYTF

v_gene: TRBV30
len: 16
abundance: .
j_gene: TRBJ1-1
d_gene: .
CDR3nt: TGTGCCTGGAGTGACCCGCGTGACAACCCGAACACTGAAGCTTTCTTT
CDR3aa: CAWSDPRDNPNTEAFF

v_gene: TRBV2
len: 17
abundance: .
j_gene: TRBJ2-7
d_gene: TRBD1
CDR3nt: TGTGCCAGCCATGGGACAGGGGGGATACCCGTCTCCTACGAGCAGTACTTC
CDR3aa: CASHGTGGIPVSYEQYF

v_gene: TRBV7-3
len: 15
abundance: many
j_gene: TRBJ1-2
d_gene: TRBD1
CDR3nt: TGTGCCAGCAGCGAGGGGACAGGCGATCTCTATGGCTACACCTTC
CDR3aa: CASSEGTGDLYGYTF

v_gene: TRBV18
len: 14
abundance: .
j_gene: TRBJ1-3
d_gene: .
CDR3nt: TGTGCCAGCTCACCCCAGGGGCCTGGAAACACCATATATTTT
CDR3aa: CASSPQGPGNTIYF

v_gene: TRBV20-1
len: 14
abundance: .
j_gene: TRBJ2-4
d_gene: TRBD2
CDR3nt: TGCAGTGCTAGTCCGGGGACTAGCATGAACATTCAGTACTTC
CDR3aa: CSASPGTSMNIQYF

v_gene: TRBV27
len: 15
abundance: .
j_gene: TRBJ1-1
d_gene: .
CDR3nt: TGTGCCAGCAGTCCCCTCGGACTCAGTGGGGCTGAAGCTTTCTTT
CDR3aa: CASSPLGLSGAEAFF

v_gene: TRBV5-6
len: 14
abundance: .
j_gene: TRBJ2-1
d_gene: TRBD1
CDR3nt: TGTGCCAGCAGCACACTCGGGACAGTCAATGAGCAGTTCTTC
CDR3aa: CASSTLGTVNEQFF

v_gene: TRBV7-9
len: 14
abundance: .
j_gene: TRBJ1-1
d_gene: TRBD1
CDR3nt: TGTGCCAGCAGAACCGGGACAGGGGAAACTGAAGCTTTCTTT
CDR3aa: CASRTGTGETEAFF

v_gene: TRBV10-3
len: 14
abundance: .
j_gene: TRBJ2-3
d_gene: TRBD1
CDR3nt: TGTGCCATCAGAAGACAGGGGGAACAAGATACGCAGTATTTT
CDR3aa: CAIRRQGEQDTQYF

v_gene: TRBV19
len: 17
abundance: few
j_gene: TRBJ1-5
d_gene: TRBD1
CDR3nt: TGTGCCAGTAGTATGGCAACAGGGGGTCCCTTCAATCAGCCCCAGCATTTT
CDR3aa: CASSMATGGPFNQPQHF

v_gene: TRBV5-4
len: 14
abundance: .
j_gene: TRBJ1-1
d_gene: TRBD1
CDR3nt: TGTGCCAGCAGCCCGTCGACAGGGGGCACTGAAGCTTTCTTT
CDR3aa: CASSPSTGGTEAFF

v_gene: TRBV7-2
len: 19
abundance: .
j_gene: TRBJ2-3
d_gene: TRBD2
CDR3nt: TGTGCCAGCAGCTTAGCGGGGAGGCGCGGGGGGGCAAGCACAGATACGCAGTATTTT
CDR3aa: CASSLAGRRGGASTDTQYF

v_gene: TRBV7-9
len: 17
abundance: .
j_gene: TRBJ2-5
d_gene: TRBD1
CDR3nt: TGTGCCAGCAGCTTAGGGGGACAGTTTGGGTGGCTAGAGACCCAGTACTTC
CDR3aa: CASSLGGQFGWLETQYF

v_gene: TRBV11-1
len: 14
abundance: .
j_gene: TRBJ2-2
d_gene: TRBD2
CDR3nt: TGTGCCAGCAGCTCTCGGGAGGGCACCGGGGAGCTGTTTTTT
CDR3aa: CASSSREGTGELFF

v_gene: TRBV27
len: 14
abundance: few
j_gene: TRBJ1-4
d_gene: .
CDR3nt: TGTGCCAGCAGTTTGACAGGTCTCGTTGAAAAACTGTTTTTT
CDR3aa: CASSLTGLVEKLFF

v_gene: TRBV12-3/TRBV12-4
len: 13
abundance: once
j_gene: TRBJ2-2
d_gene: .
CDR3nt: TGTGCCAGCACCGGGAGTCAGGGCGGGGAGCTGTTTTTT
CDR3aa: CASTGSQGGELFF

v_gene: TRBV3-1/TRBV3-2
len: 18
abundance: .
j_gene: TRBJ2-5
d_gene: .
CDR3nt: TGTGCCAGCAGCCTTCGATTAGGGGGGGCCGATGCGGGAGAGACCCAGTACTTC
CDR3aa: CASSLRLGGADAGETQYF

v_gene: TRBV7-9
len: 14
abundance: once
j_gene: TRBJ1-3
d_gene: .
CDR3nt: TGTGCCAGCAGCACGACGGGGGGTGGAAACACCATATATTTT
CDR3aa: CASSTTGGGNTIYF

v_gene: TRBV27
len: 16
abundance: .
j_gene: TRBJ1-2
d_gene: TRBD1
CDR3nt: TGTGCCAGCAGTCCGAAGCCCAGGACAGGGGTCTATGGCTACACCTTC
CDR3aa: CASSPKPRTGVYGYTF

v_gene: TRBV5-6
len: 17
abundance: once
j_gene: TRBJ1-3
d_gene: .
CDR3nt: TGTGCCAGCAGCTTGGCCGCGAGAGACTTCTCTGGAAACACCATATATTTT
CDR3aa: CASSLAARDFSGNTIYF

v_gene: TRBV30
len: 14
abundance: .
j_gene: TRBJ1-3
d_gene: .
CDR3nt: TGTGCCTGGACCCAGGATCTCTCTGGAAACACCATATATTTT
CDR3aa: CAWTQDLSGNTIYF

v_gene: TRBV10-1
len: 12
abundance: .
j_gene: TRBJ2-7
d_gene: .
CDR3nt: TGCGCCAGCACCCCACCAGGGGCCGAGCAGTACTTC
CDR3aa: CASTPPGAEQYF

v_gene: TRBV5-4
len: 15
abundance: .
j_gene: TRBJ1-6
d_gene: TRBD1
CDR3nt: TGTGCCAGCAGCTCCGGAGGACAGGGTGATTCACCCCTCCACTTT
CDR3aa: CASSSGGQGDSPLHF

v_gene: TRBV25-1
len: 13
abundance: once
j_gene: TRBJ1-1
d_gene: .
CDR3nt: TGTGCCAGCAGTGGAGAGGTAGGCACTGAAGCTTTCTTT
CDR3aa: CASSGEVGTEAFF

v_gene: TRBV7-8
len: 17
abundance: .
j_gene: TRBJ1-1
d_gene: .
CDR3nt: TGTGCCAGCAGCTTAATCTCGGCAGGGGTATCCGGGACTGAAGCTTTCTTT
CDR3aa: CASSLISAGVSGTEAFF

v_gene: TRBV12-3/TRBV12-4
len: 13
abundance: .
j_gene: TRBJ2-7
d_gene: .
CDR3nt: TGTGCCAGCAGTTTTTTAAGGGAGGACGAGCAGTACTTC
CDR3aa: CASSFLREDEQYF

v_gene: TRBV7-9
len: 15
abundance: .
j_gene: TRBJ1-1
d_gene: .
CDR3nt: TGTGCCAGCAGCTTAAGAGCGACGGGTAACACTGAAGCTTTCTTT
CDR3aa: CASSLRATGNTEAFF

v_gene: TRBV6-6
len: 14
abundance: once
j_gene: TRBJ1-5
d_gene: TRBD1
CDR3nt: TGTGCCAGCAGTCATGACAGGGAAGGGCAGCCCCAGCATTTT
CDR3aa: CASSHDREGQPQHF

v_gene: TRBV6-5
len: 15
abundance: .
j_gene: TRBJ1-2
d_gene: .
CDR3nt: TGTGCCAGCAGTTACGCCGCTGGGGGCAACTATGGCTACACCTTC
CDR3aa: CASSYAAGGNYGYTF

v_gene: TRBV30
len: 13
abundance: .
j_gene: TRBJ1-5
d_gene: TRBD1
CDR3nt: TGTGCCTGGAGTGGGACAGGGCTCGGGGACCAGCATTTT
CDR3aa: CAWSGTGLGDQHF

v_gene: TRBV5-4
len: 15
abundance: .
j_gene: TRBJ2-5
d_gene: TRBD1
CDR3nt: TGTGCCAGCAGCTCGGTAGGGGGCCCTCAAGAGACCCAGTACTTC
CDR3aa: CASSSVGGPQETQYF

v_gene: TRBV2
len: 16
abundance: .
j_gene: TRBJ2-3
d_gene: TRBD2
CDR3nt: TGTGCCAGCCGGGAGAGACTAGCGGGGGGGACAGATACGCAGTATTTT
CDR3aa: CASRERLAGGTDTQYF

v_gene: TRBV6-5
len: 14
abundance: few
j_gene: TRBJ1-6
d_gene: .
CDR3nt: TGTGCCAGCAGTTACTCACAGAATAATTCACCCCTCCACTTT
CDR3aa: CASSYSQNNSPLHF

v_gene: TRBV27
len: 13
abundance: .
j_gene: TRBJ2-1
d_gene: .
CDR3nt: TGTGCCAGCAGTTTGAGGATGCACAATGAGCAGTTCTTC
CDR3aa: CASSLRMHNEQFF